The rows below give T cell receptor beta chains drawn from one sample of a study of control samples from healthy donors and cancer patients. Sequencing was performed with immunoSEQ multiplex PCR; in TCRdb, only in-frame clones are kept and a portion is missing. The repertoire holds around 180,000 clones, around 88% seen once, with around 5% in the top ten. The sequencing sample was made of blood. These receptors came from a woman in her 30s in good health. The conserved cysteine and the conserved F or W are not part of the CDR3 here. D genes are given only for firm matches.

j_call d_call v_call cdr3_aa
TRBJ1-1 TRBD1 TRBV6-5 ASKGQGMNTEAF
TRBJ1-1 NA TRBV6-5 ASSFAGGGNTEAF
TRBJ1-2 NA TRBV14 ASSPTGGTNYGYT
TRBJ2-1 NA TRBV4-1 ASTGGNEQF
TRBJ2-2 NA TRBV15 ATSRGGTGELF
TRBJ2-6 NA TRBV19 ASSIRSGANVLT
TRBJ1-4 NA TRBV19 ASSSSRSEKLF
TRBJ2-5 TRBD1 TRBV3-1/TRBV3-2 ASSHGTGEETQY
TRBJ1-1 TRBD1 TRBV27 ASTGGTEAF
TRBJ2-7 NA TRBV25-1 ASSERGGSQY
TRBJ2-7 NA TRBV5-5 ASSPRDGSTYEQY
TRBJ1-4 NA TRBV6-5 ATRNGGAREKLF
TRBJ1-2 NA TRBV18 ASSPTGNYGYT
TRBJ2-3 NA TRBV15 ATSRGGPTDTQY
TRBJ2-7 TRBD2 TRBV24-1 ATRDGLAGPTF
TRBJ2-1 NA TRBV9 ASSPQGGVGGEQF
TRBJ1-5 NA TRBV28 ASSLGQSNQPQH
TRBJ1-5 NA TRBV19 ASSIAGGNQPQH
TRBJ2-1 TRBD2 TRBV24-1 ATSDSLTSGTYNEQF
TRBJ2-3 TRBD1 TRBV9 ASSAWDSITDTQY
TRBJ2-5 NA TRBV7-7 ASSQNPAETQY
TRBJ2-2 NA TRBV9 ASSVRTNTGELF
NA NA TRBV6-5 ASRTDRASYEQY
TRBJ2-7 TRBD1 TRBV20-1 SASGTGSYEQY
TRBJ2-1 TRBD2 TRBV6-5 ASSSGGRVEQF
TRBJ2-1 NA TRBV5-6 ASNTRGGQVNNEQF
TRBJ1-4 NA TRBV2 ASSEAGEKLF
TRBJ1-2 NA TRBV13 ASSTAGANYGYT
TRBJ1-1 NA TRBV3-1/TRBV3-2 ASSQDQLLNTEAF
TRBJ1-2 NA TRBV3-1/TRBV3-2 ASSQYMEGPNYGYT
TRBJ2-3 NA TRBV14 ASSQGVRAQTAQY
TRBJ1-1 TRBD1 TRBV9 ASSVEGQGGTEAF
TRBJ1-2 NA TRBV7-9 ASSLQEDYGYT
TRBJ2-3 NA TRBV11-2 ASSRRADRSTDTQY
TRBJ1-6 NA TRBV7-2 ASSLGPSSYNSPLH
TRBJ2-5 TRBD1 TRBV10-2 ASRGAGGEETQY
TRBJ1-2 NA TRBV4-1 ASSQDFQGLVYGYT
TRBJ2-1 TRBD1 TRBV5-6 ASSFGQGFSYNEQF
TRBJ1-2 NA TRBV7-9 ASSPSGRGYGYT
TRBJ2-5 NA TRBV15 ATSKGWGGETQY
TRBJ2-3 TRBD2 TRBV28 ASSSPGRADTQY
TRBJ2-5 NA TRBV4-2 ASSQDGYGIGVEGTQY
TRBJ2-3 NA TRBV6-5 QTSTDTQY
TRBJ2-2 NA TRBV9 ASSSGLNTGELF